What follows are 4 T cell receptor beta chains derived from one specimen sequenced in a study of T-cell memory formation after mild COVID-19. TCRdb independently ran MiXCR on the 5' RACE reads; one entry per CDR3 protein. The repertoire holds a few hundred thousand distinct CDR3 sequences, approximately 15% seen once, with around 23% in the top ten. Sequencing was carried out using PBMCs or a T cell subset sorted from them (not recorded which). The receptors derive from a man aged 18 to 29 who had mild COVID-19 (a few samples of this study predate the infection). Cell type and time point are not known.

This clonotype was seen only a few times. The rearrangement links TRBV12-3 or TRBV12-4 to TRBJ1-1; TRBD1 matches 8 bases. V gave up 5 bases and J gave up 1 base; unmatched junction bases: 9. The CDR3 covers 16 residues. CDR3 DNA: TGTGCCAGCAGTCAGTACAGGGGGTGGGGGAACACTGAAGCTTTCTTT. As protein: CASSQYRGWGNTEAFF.

The chain uses TRBV27 and TRBJ2-7; D assignment may be TRBD1 or TRBD2 (5 bases each). This CDR3 region has 13 residues. The germline V and J ends were trimmed by 1 base and 2 bases, with 6 bases remaining between them. Germline V CDR1 and CDR2: MNHEY, SMNVEV (reference sequence). CDR3 nucleotides: TGTGCCAGCAGTTTATTGGGGGCCTACGAGCAGTACTTC. It yields the protein CASSLLGAYEQYF.

The chain joins TRBV20-1 to TRBJ2-3; tentatively, D is TRBD1 (5 bases). The CDR3 has 15 residues. Germline V gene data show CDR1 as DFQATT and CDR2 as SNEGSKA (reference sequence). V was cut by 5 bases and J by 1 base, with 16 bases left in between. The CDR3 protein is CSAGANWVRTDTQYF. In DNA form, the CDR3 reads TGCAGTGCTGGGGCAAACTGGGTCCGCACAGATACGCAGTATTTT.

This clonotype has more than one count but fewer than ten. CDR3 sequence reads: CASSPQGASADTQYF. The CDR3 DNA reads as TGCGCCAGCAGCCCACAGGGGGCCTCGGCAGATACGCAGTATTTT. The chain employs TRBV5-1 and TRBJ2-3; 9 bases fit TRBD1. V lost 4 bases to trimming and J lost 4 bases; unmatched junction nucleotides: 7. The CDR3 runs 15 residues. Germline lookup yields CDR1 SGHRS and CDR2 YFSETQ.